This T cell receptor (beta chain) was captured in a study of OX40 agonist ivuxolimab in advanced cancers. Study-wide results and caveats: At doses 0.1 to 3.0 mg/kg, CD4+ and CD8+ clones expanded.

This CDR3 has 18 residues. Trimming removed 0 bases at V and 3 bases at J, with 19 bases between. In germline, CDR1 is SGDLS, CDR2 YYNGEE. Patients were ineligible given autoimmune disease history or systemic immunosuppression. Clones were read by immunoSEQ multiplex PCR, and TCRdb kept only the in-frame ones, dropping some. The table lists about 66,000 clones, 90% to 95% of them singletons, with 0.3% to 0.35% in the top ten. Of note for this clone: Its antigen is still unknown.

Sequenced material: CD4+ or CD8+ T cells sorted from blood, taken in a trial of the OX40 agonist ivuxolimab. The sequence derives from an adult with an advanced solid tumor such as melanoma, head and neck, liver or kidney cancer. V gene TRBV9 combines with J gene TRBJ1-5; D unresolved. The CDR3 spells CASSVGGGGPGDNQPQHF. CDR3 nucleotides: TGTGCCAGCAGCGTAGGAGGAGGTGGGCCCGGGGACAATCAGCCCCAGCATTTT.